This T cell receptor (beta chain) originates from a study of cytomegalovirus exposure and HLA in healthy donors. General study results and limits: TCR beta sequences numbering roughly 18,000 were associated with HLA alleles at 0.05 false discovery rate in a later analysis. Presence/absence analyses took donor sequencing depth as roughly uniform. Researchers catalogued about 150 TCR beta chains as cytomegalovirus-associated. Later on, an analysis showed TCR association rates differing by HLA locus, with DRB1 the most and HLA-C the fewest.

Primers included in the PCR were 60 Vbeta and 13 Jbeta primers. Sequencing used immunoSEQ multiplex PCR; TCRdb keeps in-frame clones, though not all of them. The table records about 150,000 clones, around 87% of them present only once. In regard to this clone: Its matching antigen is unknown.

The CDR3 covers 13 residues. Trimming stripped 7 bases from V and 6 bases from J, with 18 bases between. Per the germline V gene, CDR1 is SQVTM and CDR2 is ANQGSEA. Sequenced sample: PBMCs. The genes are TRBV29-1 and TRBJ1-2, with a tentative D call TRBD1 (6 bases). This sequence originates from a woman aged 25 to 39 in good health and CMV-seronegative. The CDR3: CSALELGTNGYTF. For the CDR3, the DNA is TGCAGCGCACTAGAACTCGGGACAAATGGCTACACCTTC.